The clone carrying this TCR beta chain was seen only a few times. The data were taken from a study of beta chain features in type 1 diabetes. Turning to the study itself: Age and gender were similar between patients and healthy donors, as were cell yields.

From germline, CDR1 is SEHNR and CDR2 FQNEAQ (reference sequence). The CDR3 extends over 13 amino acids. V lost 5 bases and J 6 bases, leaving 13 bases between the germline ends. Reverse transcribing all isolated RNA meant expressed TCRB transcripts were sequenced. Assay: immunoSEQ multiplex PCR; the TCRdb copy retains only in-frame clones and omits some. The sample yields under 450,000 clones, approximately 15% seen once. A sort by CD45RO/CCR7/CD25/CD127/CD95/CD27 yielded CD4+ naive, central memory, regulatory and stem cell-like memory cells. This TCR came from a man aged 30-40 years in good health. The chain carries TRBV7-9 and TRBJ1-2; D not certain. Sequencing was done on a sample of naive CD4+ T cells from blood. CDR3 sequence reads: CASSRPGAHGYTF. The DNA for the CDR3 is TGTGCCAGCAGCCGCCCCGGCGCCCATGGCTACACCTTC.